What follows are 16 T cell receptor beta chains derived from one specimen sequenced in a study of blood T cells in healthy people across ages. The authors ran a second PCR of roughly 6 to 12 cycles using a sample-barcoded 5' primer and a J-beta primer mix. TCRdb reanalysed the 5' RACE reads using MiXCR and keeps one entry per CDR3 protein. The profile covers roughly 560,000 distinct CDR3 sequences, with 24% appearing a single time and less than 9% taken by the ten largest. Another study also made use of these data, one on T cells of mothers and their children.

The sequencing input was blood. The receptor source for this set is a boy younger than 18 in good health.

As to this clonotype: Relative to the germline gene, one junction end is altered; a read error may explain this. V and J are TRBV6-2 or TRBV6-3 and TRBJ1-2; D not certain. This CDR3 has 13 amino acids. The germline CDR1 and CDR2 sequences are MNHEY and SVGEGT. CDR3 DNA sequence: TGTGCCAGCCGTTACAGCTCCAACTATGGCTACACCTTC. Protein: CASRYSSNYGYTF.

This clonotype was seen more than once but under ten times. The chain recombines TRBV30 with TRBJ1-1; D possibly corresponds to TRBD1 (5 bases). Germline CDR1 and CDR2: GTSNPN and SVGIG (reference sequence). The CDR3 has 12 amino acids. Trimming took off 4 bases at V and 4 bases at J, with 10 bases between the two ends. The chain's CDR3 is CAWIGASTEAFF. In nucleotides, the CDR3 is TGTGCCTGGATCGGGGCGTCCACTGAAGCTTTCTTT.

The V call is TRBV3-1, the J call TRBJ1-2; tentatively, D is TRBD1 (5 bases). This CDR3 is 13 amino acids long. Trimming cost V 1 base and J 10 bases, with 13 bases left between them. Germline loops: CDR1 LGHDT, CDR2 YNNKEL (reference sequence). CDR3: CASSQGNAGDYTF. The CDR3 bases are TGTGCCAGCAGCCAAGGAAACGCGGGGGACTACACCTTC.

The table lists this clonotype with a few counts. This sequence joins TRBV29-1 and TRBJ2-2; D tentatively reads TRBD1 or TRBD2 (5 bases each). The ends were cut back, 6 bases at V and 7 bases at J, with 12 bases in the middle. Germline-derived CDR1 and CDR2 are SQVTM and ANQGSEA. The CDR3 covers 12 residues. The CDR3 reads CSVRLQVGELFF. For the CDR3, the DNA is TGCAGCGTCCGACTACAGGTCGGGGAGCTGTTTTTT.

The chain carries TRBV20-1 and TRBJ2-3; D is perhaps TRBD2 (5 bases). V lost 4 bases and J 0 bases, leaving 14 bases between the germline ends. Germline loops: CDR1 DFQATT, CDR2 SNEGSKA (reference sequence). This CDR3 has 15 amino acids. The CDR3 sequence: CSAISLAGSTDTQYF. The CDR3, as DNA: TGCAGTGCTATTAGTCTGGCGGGTAGCACAGATACGCAGTATTTT.

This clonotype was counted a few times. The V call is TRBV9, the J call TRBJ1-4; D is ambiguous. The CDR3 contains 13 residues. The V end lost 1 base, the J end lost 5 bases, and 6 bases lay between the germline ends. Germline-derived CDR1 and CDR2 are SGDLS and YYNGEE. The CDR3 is CASSVQPNEKLFF. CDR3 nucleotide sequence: TGTGCCAGCAGCGTACAGCCCAATGAAAAACTGTTTTTT.

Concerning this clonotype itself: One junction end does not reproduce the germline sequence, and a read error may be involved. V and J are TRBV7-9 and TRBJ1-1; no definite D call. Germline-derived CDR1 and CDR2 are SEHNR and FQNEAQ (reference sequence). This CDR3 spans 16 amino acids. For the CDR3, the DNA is TGTGCCGGCAGCCTCGCACCGGGCCGAGCGAACACTGAAGCTTTCTTT. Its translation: CAGSLAPGRANTEAFF.

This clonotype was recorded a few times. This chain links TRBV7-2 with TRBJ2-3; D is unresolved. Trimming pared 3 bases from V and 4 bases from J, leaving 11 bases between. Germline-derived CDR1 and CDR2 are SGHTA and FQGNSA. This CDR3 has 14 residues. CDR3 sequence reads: CASSFIAAADTQYF. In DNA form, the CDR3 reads TGTGCCAGCAGCTTCATTGCGGCTGCAGATACGCAGTATTTT.

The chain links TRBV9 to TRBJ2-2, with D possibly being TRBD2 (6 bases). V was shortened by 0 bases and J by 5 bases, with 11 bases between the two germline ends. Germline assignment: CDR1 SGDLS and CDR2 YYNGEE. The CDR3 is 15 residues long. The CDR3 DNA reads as TGTGCCAGCAGCGTAGTCCCGGGACTTACCGGGGAGCTGTTTTTT. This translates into CASSVVPGLTGELFF.

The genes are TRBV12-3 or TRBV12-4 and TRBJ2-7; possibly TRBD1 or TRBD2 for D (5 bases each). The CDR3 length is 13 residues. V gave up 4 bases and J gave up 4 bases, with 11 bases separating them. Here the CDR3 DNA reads TGTGCCAGCAGTTCAGGGTCGGGATACGAGCAGTACTTC. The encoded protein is CASSSGSGYEQYF.

CDR3: CASSQISGGESYEQYF. DNA of the CDR3: TGCGCCAGCAGCCAAATTAGCGGGGGGGAATCCTACGAGCAGTACTTC. The chain employs TRBV4-3 and TRBJ2-7; 11 bases map to TRBD2. Per germline, CDR1 LGHNA and CDR2 YSLEER. J lost 1 base, V lost 2 bases, and 4 bases had no gene match. This CDR3 spans 16 amino acids.

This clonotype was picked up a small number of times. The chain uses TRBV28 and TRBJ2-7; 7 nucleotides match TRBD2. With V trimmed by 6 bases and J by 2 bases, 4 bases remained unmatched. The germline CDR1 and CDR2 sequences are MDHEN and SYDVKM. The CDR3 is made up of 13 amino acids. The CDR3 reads CASREAGTYEQYF. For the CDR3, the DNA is TGTGCCAGCAGAGAAGCGGGGACCTACGAGCAGTACTTC.

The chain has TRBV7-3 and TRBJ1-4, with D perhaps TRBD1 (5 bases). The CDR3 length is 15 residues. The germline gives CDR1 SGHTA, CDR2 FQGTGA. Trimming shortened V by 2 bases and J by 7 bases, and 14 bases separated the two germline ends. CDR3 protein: CASSLSGGAGEKLFF. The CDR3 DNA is TGTGCCAGCAGCTTATCTGGAGGGGCAGGTGAAAAACTGTTTTTT.

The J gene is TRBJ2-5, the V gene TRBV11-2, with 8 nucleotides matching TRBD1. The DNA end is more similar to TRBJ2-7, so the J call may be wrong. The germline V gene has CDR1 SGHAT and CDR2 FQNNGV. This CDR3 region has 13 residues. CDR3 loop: CASSNQGALEQYF. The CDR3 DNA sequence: TGTGCCAGCAGCAACCAGGGGGCCCTCGAGCAGTACTTC.

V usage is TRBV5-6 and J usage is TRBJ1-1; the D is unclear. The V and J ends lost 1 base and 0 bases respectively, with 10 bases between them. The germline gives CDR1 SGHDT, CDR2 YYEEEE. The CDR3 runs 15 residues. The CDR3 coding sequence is TGTGCCAGCAGCTTGCCACACTCGTTGAACACTGAAGCTTTCTTT. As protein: CASSLPHSLNTEAFF. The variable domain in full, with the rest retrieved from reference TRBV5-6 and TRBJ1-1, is DAGVTQSPTHLIKTRGQQVTLRCSPKSGHDTVSWYQQALGQGPQFIFQYYEEEERQRGNFPDRFSGHQFPNYSSELNVNALLLGDSALYLCASSLPHSLNTEAFFGQGTRLTVV.

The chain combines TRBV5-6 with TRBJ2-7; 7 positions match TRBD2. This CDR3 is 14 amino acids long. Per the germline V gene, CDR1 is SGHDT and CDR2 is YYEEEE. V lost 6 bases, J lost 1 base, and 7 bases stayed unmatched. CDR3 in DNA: TGTGCCAGCACCGCCCGCGGGAGATCCTACGAGCAGTACTTC. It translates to CASTARGRSYEQYF.